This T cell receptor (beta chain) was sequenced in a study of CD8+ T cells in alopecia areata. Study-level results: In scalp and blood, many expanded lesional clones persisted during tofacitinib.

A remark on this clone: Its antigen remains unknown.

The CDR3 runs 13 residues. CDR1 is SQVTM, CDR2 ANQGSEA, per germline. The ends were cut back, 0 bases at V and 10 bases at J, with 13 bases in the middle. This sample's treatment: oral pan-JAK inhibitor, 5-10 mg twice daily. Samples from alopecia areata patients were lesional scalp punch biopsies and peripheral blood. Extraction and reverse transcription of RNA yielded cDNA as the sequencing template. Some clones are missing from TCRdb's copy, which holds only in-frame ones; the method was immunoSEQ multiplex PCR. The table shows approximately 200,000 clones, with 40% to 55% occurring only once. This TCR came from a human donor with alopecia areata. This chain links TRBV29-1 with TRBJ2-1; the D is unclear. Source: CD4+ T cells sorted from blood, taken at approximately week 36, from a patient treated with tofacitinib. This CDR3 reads CSVEDRRLREQFF. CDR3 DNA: TGCAGCGTTGAAGATAGACGGCTCAGGGAGCAGTTCTTC.